This TCR beta chain derives from a study of blood T cell repertoires in COVID-19. Across the study: Samples of COVID-19 (acute and convalescent) were obtained from the United States, Italy and Spain.

Cohorts were assigned according to the clinical history that participants reported. The method was immunoSEQ multiplex PCR; TCRdb's version includes in-frame clones alone and lacks a portion of them. The data contain fewer than 500,000 clones, about 90% of them singletons. Germline assignment: CDR1 KGHSH and CDR2 LQKENI. The CDR3 has 15 residues. V was pared by 5 bases and J by 1 base, with 15 bases between. V is TRBV18 and J is TRBJ2-7, with a weak D call TRBD2 (5 bases). This sequence originates from a man aged 30 to 45 who had recovered from COVID-19. The sample taken for sequencing was PBMCs or T cells enriched from blood (not recorded which). The CDR3, as DNA: TGTGCCAGCTCAGTAACAGCAGGAGGTTCCTACGAGCAGTACTTC. This codes for CASSVTAGGSYEQYF. Full variable domain (outside the CDR3, taken from reference TRBV18 and TRBJ2-7): NAGVMQNPRHLVRRRGQEARLRCSPMKGHSHVYWYRQLPEEGLKFMVYLQKENIIDESGMPKERFSAEFPKEGPSILRIQQVVRGDSAAYFCASSVTAGGSYEQYFGPGTRLTVT.